This T cell receptor beta chain was captured in a study of blood T cell repertoires in COVID-19. For the study at large: The United States, Italy and Spain provided the acute and convalescent COVID-19 samples. PBMCs, B-cell-depleted T cells, or T cells provided the cDNA or gDNA that made up the material.

Original processing methods: For nucleated cells, counts were estimated from reference gene primer amplification. The protocol was immunoSEQ multiplex PCR, while the TCRdb copy is restricted to in-frame clones and leaves out a portion. D and trimming come from the DNA, and the V and J calls and clone size come from that table. The sample lists about 120,000 clones, roughly 76% seen once, with under 11% in the top ten. CDR1 is LNHDA, CDR2 SQIVND, per germline (reference sequence). The CDR3 is 13 amino acids. The junction had 1 base not matched to a gene; V was cut back by 3 bases and J by 3 bases. Details on this clone: Other DNA variants within this sample encode the same CDR3.

The rearrangement links TRBV19 to TRBJ2-7; 8 bases line up with TRBD1. This receptor was taken from a human donor in a cohort sampled during active COVID-19. Sequenced: peripheral blood. The CDR3 DNA reads as TGTGCCAGTAGTATTGACAGGGGCTACGAGCAGTACTTC. This translates into CASSIDRGYEQYF.